A selection of T cell receptor beta chains follows, all from one sample in a study of PD-1 blockade in classical Hodgkin lymphoma. Measured with immunoSEQ multiplex PCR; TCRdb has only the in-frame clones, and not every one. The data show approximately 17,000 clones, about four fifths seen once. This sample comprised peripheral blood mononuclear cells (PBMCs), obtained before the second cycle of nivolumab. All receptors come from a human donor with classical Hodgkin lymphoma. Each CDR3 is given with its conserved first and last residue. D genes are given only for firm matches. The size of a clone is reported for some rows only, either as once, few or many, or as a class for expanded clones.

V gene	J gene	clone size	D gene	CDR3 DNA	CDR3 protein
TRBV14	TRBJ2-3	-	TRBD2	TGTGCCAGCAGCCTGAACTTCGGGGGGGTTGCAGGTACGCAGTATTTT	CASSLNFGGVAGTQYF
TRBV10-3	TRBJ1-1	few	-	TGTGCCATCAGGCGGGGAGAGAGCGCTTTCTTT	CAIRRGESAFF
TRBV7-8	TRBJ1-5	-	-	TGTGCCAGCAGCTTAGCGTGGGTTGATAATCAGCCCCAGCATTTT	CASSLAWVDNQPQHF
TRBV2	TRBJ1-2	-	-	TGTGCCAGCAGTGAACCCCTTAACTATGGCTACACCTTC	CASSEPLNYGYTF
TRBV5-1	TRBJ2-6	few	-	TGCGCCAGCAGCTTCCCGAGACTAGTACTGTCCGGGGCCAACGTCCTGACTTTC	CASSFPRLVLSGANVLTF
TRBV5-4	TRBJ2-1	-	TRBD1	TGTGCCAGCAGCTTGGGGGACAGAGTGGAGCAGTTCTTC	CASSLGDRVEQFF
TRBV6-5	TRBJ1-6	medium-sized	-	TGTGCCAGCAGTTCCACCCCTAGCGACGGTGCCCACCACTTT	CASSSTPSDGAHHF
TRBV6-5	TRBJ2-7	-	TRBD2	TGTGCCAGCAGAGGACTAGCGGGGGGCTCCTACGAGCAGTACTTC	CASRGLAGGSYEQYF
TRBV11-3	TRBJ2-3	once	TRBD2	TGTGCCAGCAGCTTTGGAACTAGCGGGGGCACAGATACGCAGTATTTT	CASSFGTSGGTDTQYF
TRBV5-1	TRBJ2-3	-	-	TGCGCCAGCAGCTTGGGCGGGGGCCCCGTGGATACGCAGTATTTT	CASSLGGGPVDTQYF
TRBV28	TRBJ1-2	-	-	TGTGCCAGCAGTTCAACGACTCGGACGACTGGCTACACCTTC	CASSSTTRTTGYTF
TRBV2	TRBJ2-2	-	-	TGTGCCAGCAGTCCGCGGGGCGGCGGGGAGCTGTTTTTT	CASSPRGGGELFF
TRBV7-9	TRBJ1-1	once	-	TGTGCCAGCAGCTCCCCTGAAGCTTTCTTT	CASSSPEAFF
TRBV7-6	TRBJ2-3	-	-	TGTGCCAGCAGCTTAATGCCAGGGCAGGATACGCAGTATTTT	CASSLMPGQDTQYF
TRBV5-1	TRBJ2-7	-	TRBD2	TGCGCCAGCAGCGTCCGGACTAGCGACCTCTCCTACGAGCAGTACTTC	CASSVRTSDLSYEQYF
TRBV5-1	TRBJ2-1	-	TRBD1	TGCGCCAGCAGCTGGGGACAGGGCAACTACAATGAGCAGTTCTTC	CASSWGQGNYNEQFF
TRBV5-1	TRBJ1-1	-	-	TGCGCCAGCAGCTGGACTACGAACACTGAAGCTTTCTTT	CASSWTTNTEAFF
TRBV5-1	TRBJ2-7	-	-	TGCGCCAGCAGCTTAGGAGACAGGCCCTACGAGCAGTACTTC	CASSLGDRPYEQYF
TRBV21-1	TRBJ2-7	-	-	TGTGCCAGCAGCACCCAGGGTGACGAGCAGTACTTC	CASSTQGDEQYF
TRBV9	TRBJ1-1	few	-	TGTGCCAGCAGCAAACGACAGGACTCCGAAGCTTTCTTT	CASSKRQDSEAFF
TRBV18	TRBJ1-1	-	-	TGTGCCAGCTCACCTGGGCCGATGAACACTGAAGCTTTCTTT	CASSPGPMNTEAFF
TRBV5-6	TRBJ2-5	large	-	TGTGCCAGCAGCCCGGTACAGGGTTTCGAGACCCAGTACTTC	CASSPVQGFETQYF
TRBV28	TRBJ1-2	-	-	TGTGCCAGCAGTTTAACCCCGGGGAGGTGGGGCTACACCTTC	CASSLTPGRWGYTF
TRBV29-1	TRBJ2-5	-	-	TGCAGCGTTGAATGGCTTCGAAGGGGCAATGAAGAGACCCAGTACTTC	CSVEWLRRGNEETQYF
TRBV7-8	TRBJ2-1	-	TRBD1	TGTGCCAGCAGCCGGTTCCGCAGGGGGATACAAAAGGGTGAGCAGTTCTTC	CASSRFRRGIQKGEQFF
TRBV6-5	TRBJ1-6	-	TRBD1	TGTGCCAGCAGTTCCGAACAGGGGTTCTATAATTCACCCCTCCACTTT	CASSSEQGFYNSPLHF
TRBV7-9	TRBJ1-5	-	-	TGTGCCAGCAGCTTGGATAATCAGCCCCAGCATTTT	CASSLDNQPQHF
TRBV6-1	TRBJ2-7	-	-	TGTGCCAGCAGTGAAACAGATTCCACTCTCTACTTC	CASSETDSTLYF
TRBV5-1	TRBJ1-2	-	-	TGCGCCAGCAGCGGACAGACAGCGACGGGCCCTGGCTACACCTTC	CASSGQTATGPGYTF
TRBV28	TRBJ2-2	-	TRBD2	TGTGCCAGCAGTTTGGCGGGGGGGTCATCCGGGGAGCTGTTTTTT	CASSLAGGSSGELFF